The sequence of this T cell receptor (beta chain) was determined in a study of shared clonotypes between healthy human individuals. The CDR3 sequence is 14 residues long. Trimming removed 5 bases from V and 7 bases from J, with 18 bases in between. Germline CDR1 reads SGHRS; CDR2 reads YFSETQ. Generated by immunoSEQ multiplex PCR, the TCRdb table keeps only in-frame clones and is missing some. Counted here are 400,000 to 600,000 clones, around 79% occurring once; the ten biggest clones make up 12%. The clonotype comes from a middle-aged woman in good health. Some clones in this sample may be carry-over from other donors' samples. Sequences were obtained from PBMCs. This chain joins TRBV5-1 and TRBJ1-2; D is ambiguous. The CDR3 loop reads CASRPHTGMGGYTF. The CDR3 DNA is TGCGCCAGCAGACCGCACACGGGGATGGGTGGCTACACCTTC.